This record covers a single T cell receptor beta chain. Its antigen remains unidentified. This record belongs to a study of molecular identifiers for immune sequencing clone quantification. Bulk TCR library preparation followed previously described methods with listed TCR primers. TCRdb re-analysed the PCR reads in MiXCR, keeping a single row per CDR3 protein. The data show under 600,000 distinct CDR3 sequences, roughly a fifth seen once. CDR3 size: 14 residues. Germline V gene sequence: CDR1 LGHNA, CDR2 YNFKEQ. V was trimmed by 6 bases and J by 0 bases, leaving 8 bases between them. Whole-study findings and limits: Clones that had above 20 RNA copies took up over 99% of effector molecules but under 1% in naive cells. Researchers reportedly could pick up spiked Jurkat TCR RNA from one cell mixed into one million naive cells.

V usage is TRBV4-2 and J usage is TRBJ2-2; D gene ambiguous. Source material: naive CD8+ T cells from blood, with Jurkat cell RNA spiked in. The subset here: FACS-sorted CD8+CD4-CCR7+CD45RA+ naive T cells. The source is a human donor in good health. Some libraries in this study had Jurkat cell RNA spiked in. CDR3 nucleotides: TGTGCCAGCAGTTTCAGCACGAACACCGGGGAGCTGTTTTTT. It encodes CASSFSTNTGELFF.